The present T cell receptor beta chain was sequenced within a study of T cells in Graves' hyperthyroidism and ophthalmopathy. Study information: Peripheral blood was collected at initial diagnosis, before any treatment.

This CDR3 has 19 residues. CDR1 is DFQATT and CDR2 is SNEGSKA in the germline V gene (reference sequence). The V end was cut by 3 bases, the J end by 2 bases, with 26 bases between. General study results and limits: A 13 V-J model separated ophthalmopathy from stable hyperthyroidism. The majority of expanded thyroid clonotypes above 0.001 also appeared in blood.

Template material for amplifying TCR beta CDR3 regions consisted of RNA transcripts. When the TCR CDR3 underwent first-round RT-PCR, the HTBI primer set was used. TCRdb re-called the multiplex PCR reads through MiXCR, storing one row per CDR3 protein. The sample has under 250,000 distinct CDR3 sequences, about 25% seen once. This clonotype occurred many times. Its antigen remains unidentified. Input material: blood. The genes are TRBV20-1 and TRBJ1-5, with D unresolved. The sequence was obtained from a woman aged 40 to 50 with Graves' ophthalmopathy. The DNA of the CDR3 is TGCAGTGCTAGGGTCCCCTACACAGTGGCGGGTTCTGGCAATCAGCCCCAGCATTTT. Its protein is CSARVPYTVAGSGNQPQHF.